One and the same sample provided the 7 T cell receptor beta chains below, sequenced in a study of blood T cell repertoires in COVID-19. Here immunoSEQ multiplex PCR was the method, and the copy in TCRdb shows in-frame clones only, minus some. The table has about 48,000 clones, 77% seen once. The sequenced sample consisted of peripheral blood. The receptor source for this set is a human donor with active or convalescent COVID-19. The donor label of this sample is uncertain.

The CDR3 DNA follows: TGTGCCAGCAGCTTGGCCGGGGCAGATACGCAGTATTTT. Protein product: CASSLAGADTQYF. J is TRBJ2-3 and V is TRBV7-9; the D gene is possibly TRBD2 (5 bases). The V and J ends lost 3 bases and 4 bases respectively, with 8 bases between them. Per the germline V gene, CDR1 is SEHNR and CDR2 is FQNEAQ (reference sequence). The CDR3 contains 13 residues.

The genes are TRBV2 and TRBJ1-2; possibly TRBD1 for D (5 bases). This CDR3 is 16 amino acids long. Trimming removed 0 bases from V and 6 bases from J, with 17 bases in between. Germline assignment: CDR1 SNHLY and CDR2 FYNNEI. The chain's CDR3 is CASSEALQGPVNGYTF. In nucleotides, the CDR3 is TGTGCCAGCAGTGAAGCGCTTCAGGGTCCGGTTAATGGCTACACCTTC.

V is TRBV10-3 and J is TRBJ1-4; 11 bases align to TRBD1. The CDR3 extends over 14 amino acids. Trimming removed 11 bases from V and 7 bases from J; junction bases left unmatched: 9. In germline, CDR1 is ENHRY, CDR2 SYGVKD. The CDR3 loop reads CAASDRGQGEKLFF. CDR3 nucleotides: TGTGCCGCCTCGGACAGGGGGCAAGGTGAAAAACTGTTTTTT.

The chain has TRBV11-3 and TRBJ2-1; 8 nucleotides align to TRBD1. V was clipped by 5 bases and J by 0 bases; unmatched bases: 3. Per the germline V gene, CDR1 is SGHNT and CDR2 is YENEEA. The CDR3 has 15 residues. CDR3: CASSRDRSSYNEQFF. The CDR3 DNA reads as TGTGCCAGCAGCCGGGACAGGTCCTCCTACAATGAGCAGTTCTTC.

The V and J genes are TRBV9 and TRBJ1-5; D gene ambiguous. The CDR3 is 15 residues long. CDR1 and CDR2 (germline): SGDLS, YYNGEE. V was pared by 4 bases and J by 6 bases, with 17 bases between. The chain's CDR3 is CASSKDGSSGQPQHF. DNA for the CDR3: TGTGCCAGCAGCAAAGACGGAAGTTCGGGTCAGCCCCAGCATTTT.

The chain combines TRBV30 with TRBJ1-2, with TRBD1 as a possible D gene (6 bases). Germline lookup yields CDR1 GTSNPN and CDR2 SVGIG (reference sequence). The CDR3 contains 12 residues. Trimming took 5 bases from V and 6 from J, leaving 13 bases between them. CDR3 bases: TGTGCCTGGGGGGGAACAGGGAATGGCTACACCTTC. This encodes CAWGGTGNGYTF.

This rearrangement joins TRBV7-2 to TRBJ2-7; 7 bases align to TRBD2. V lost 3 bases, J lost 0 bases, and 5 bases stayed unmatched. From germline, CDR1 is SGHTA and CDR2 FQGNSA. The CDR3 loop spans 15 amino acids. CDR3 sequence: CASSFSGGSSYEQYF. CDR3 DNA: TGTGCCAGCAGCTTTTCCGGCGGGAGCTCCTACGAGCAGTACTTC.